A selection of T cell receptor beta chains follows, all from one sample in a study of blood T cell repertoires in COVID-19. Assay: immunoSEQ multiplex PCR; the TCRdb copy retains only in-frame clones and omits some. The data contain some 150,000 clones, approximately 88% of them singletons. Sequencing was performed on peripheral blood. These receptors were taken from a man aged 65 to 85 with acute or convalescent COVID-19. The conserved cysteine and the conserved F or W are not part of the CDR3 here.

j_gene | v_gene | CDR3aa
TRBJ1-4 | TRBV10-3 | AISAGINEKLF
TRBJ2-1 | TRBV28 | ASSLTSGGRPGGQF
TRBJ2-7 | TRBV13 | ASSPRGNSYEQY
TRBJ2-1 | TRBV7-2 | ASSLSASGSYNEQF
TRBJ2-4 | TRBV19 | ASSILLRGQGLPLAKNIQY
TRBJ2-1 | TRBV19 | ASNQAGGTPGQF
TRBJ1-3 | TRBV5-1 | ASSLEDRAGNTIY
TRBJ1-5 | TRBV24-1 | ATSASGQGNQPQH
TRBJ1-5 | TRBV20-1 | SASLRGNQPQH
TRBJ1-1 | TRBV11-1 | ASSLRRETGEAF
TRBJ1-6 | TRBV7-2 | ASSFDSLGNNSPLH
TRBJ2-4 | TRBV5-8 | ASSLAAGGNIQY